The 25 T cell receptor beta chains below were found in one sample sequenced in a study of T cell responses to AZD1222 COVID-19 vaccine. Repertoires were generated with immunoSEQ multiplex PCR, while TCRdb's copy carries only in-frame clones and drops some. This sample has approximately 190,000 clones, with approximately 91% found just once. The starting material was peripheral blood, obtained on day 0 of AZD1222 vaccination. The receptors come from an adult in good health.

The chain recombines TRBV14 with TRBJ2-7, with D hard to call. The germline V and J ends were trimmed by 4 bases and 5 bases, with 15 bases remaining between them. The CDR3 runs to 14 residues. The germline V gene encodes CDR1 SGHDN and CDR2 FVKESK. The chain's CDR3 is CASSRDWGGDEQYF. In DNA, the CDR3 is TGTGCCAGCAGCCGCGACTGGGGTGGGGACGAGCAGTACTTC.

This chain joins TRBV15 and TRBJ2-1; 12 bases fit TRBD2. Germline CDR1 is LNHNV and CDR2 is YYDKDF (reference sequence). V shed 0 bases, J shed 9 bases, and the junction held 12 bases outside the gene matches. The CDR3 covers 18 residues. CDR3 DNA sequence: TGTGCCACCAGCAGAGAACTAGCGGGGGGCCAGGTATTCGGTGAGCAGTTCTTC. Translating gives CATSRELAGGQVFGEQFF.

This clone occurred a few times. The chain joins TRBV19 to TRBJ1-3; D might be TRBD1 (5 bases). Germline values: CDR1 LNHDA, CDR2 SQIVND (reference sequence). V gave up 3 bases and J gave up 0 bases, with 18 bases separating them. The CDR3 runs 18 residues. CDR3 nucleotides: TGTGCCAGTAGTATCACCCCCCAGACAGCCCTCTCTGGAAACACCATATATTTT. Its protein product is CASSITPQTALSGNTIYF.

CDR3 loop: CASSSRTGNTEAFF. CDR3 nucleotide sequence: TGTGCCAGCAGTTCACGGACAGGGAACACTGAAGCTTTCTTT. The V call is TRBV6-6, the J call TRBJ1-1, with TRBD1 identical over 7 bases. The CDR3 extends over 14 amino acids. Trimming removed 4 bases from V and 1 base from J; junction bases left unmatched: 3. Germline loops: CDR1 MNHNY, CDR2 SVGAGI (reference sequence).

The rearrangement links TRBV29-1 to TRBJ2-5; D is possibly TRBD1 (6 bases). The CDR3 contains 13 residues. V was trimmed by 3 bases and J by 9 bases, leaving 17 bases between them. Germline values: CDR1 SQVTM, CDR2 ANQGSEA. CDR3 sequence: CSVDLAQGFAQYF. The CDR3, as DNA: TGCAGCGTTGATTTGGCCCAGGGGTTTGCCCAGTACTTC.

Notes on this clone: Other DNA variants within this sample encode the same CDR3. The chain couples TRBV29-1 to TRBJ2-7, with TRBD2 as a possible D gene (6 bases). The CDR3 is 11 residues long. Germline CDR1 and CDR2: SQVTM and ANQGSEA. V was trimmed by 6 bases and J by 5 bases, leaving 11 bases between them. The CDR3 loop reads CSVTSSDEQYF. The CDR3 nucleotides are TGCAGCGTCACTAGCAGCGACGAGCAGTACTTC.

The J gene is TRBJ2-1, the V gene TRBV19; TRBD2 agrees at 10 bases. This CDR3 is 15 amino acids long. The V segment lost 6 bases and the J segment 9 bases; nucleotides outside the gene matches: 11. Germline loops: CDR1 LNHDA, CDR2 SQIVND (reference sequence). CDR3 sequence reads: CASRRGSSGSSEQFF. The CDR3 DNA sequence: TGTGCCAGTAGAAGGGGGTCTAGCGGGAGTAGTGAGCAGTTCTTC.

The rearrangement uses TRBV6-5 and TRBJ1-3; D gene unclear. There are 16 residues in the CDR3. The ends were cut back, 0 bases at V and 4 bases at J, with 13 bases in the middle. Germline assignment: CDR1 MNHEY and CDR2 SVGAGI. The CDR3 loop reads CASSYSKGSSGNTIYF. For the CDR3, the DNA is TGTGCCAGCAGTTACTCGAAGGGAAGTTCGGGAAACACCATATATTTT.

The chain is built from TRBV27 and TRBJ1-2; TRBD1 might be the D (6 bases). The CDR3 sequence is 14 residues long. CDR1 is MNHEY and CDR2 is SMNVEV in the germline V gene (reference sequence). V was shortened by 8 bases and J by 2 bases, with 15 bases between the two germline ends. This CDR3 reads CASGTGPPNYGYTF. For the CDR3, the DNA is TGTGCCAGCGGCACAGGGCCACCAAACTATGGCTACACCTTC.

The chain links TRBV2 to TRBJ2-7; D is perhaps TRBD2 (5 bases). Germline CDR1 is SNHLY and CDR2 is FYNNEI. Trimming removed 0 bases at V and 4 bases at J, with 13 bases between. The CDR3 has 15 amino acids. CDR3 loop: CASSEARASIYEQYF. CDR3 sequence (DNA): TGTGCCAGCAGTGAAGCGAGGGCGTCTATTTACGAGCAGTACTTC. Drawing the rest from reference TRBV2 and TRBJ2-7, the complete variable domain is EPEVTQTPSHQVTQMGQEVILRCVPISNHLYFYWYRQILGQKVEFLVSFYNNEISEKSEIFDDQFSVERPDGSNFTLKIRSTKLEDSAMYFCASSEARASIYEQYFGPGTRLTVT.

The chain joins TRBV28 to TRBJ1-2; D uncertain. CDR3 length equals 13 residues. Germline loops: CDR1 MDHEN, CDR2 SYDVKM. V was cut by 1 base and J by 5 bases, with 8 bases left in between. CDR3 nucleotides: TGTGCCAGCAGTTTATCCCCCGTATATGGCTACACCTTC. Protein sequence: CASSLSPVYGYTF.

This chain joins TRBV5-1 and TRBJ2-2; D is perhaps TRBD2 (6 bases). CDR3 length: 18 amino acids. Germline V gene data show CDR1 as SGHRS and CDR2 as YFSETQ. Trimming removed 0 bases from V and 0 bases from J, with 15 bases in between. The CDR3 region has the DNA TGCGCCAGCAGCTTGGTTGTGGGACTCCCTACGAACACCGGGGAGCTGTTTTTT. This sequence encodes CASSLVVGLPTNTGELFF.

V and J are TRBV4-1 and TRBJ2-3; 8 bases map to TRBD2. V dropped 1 base and J dropped 4; count of bases not matched to a gene: 7. The CDR3 has 16 amino acids. The germline V gene has CDR1 MGHRA and CDR2 YSYEKL. Written as DNA, the CDR3 is TGCGCCAGCAGCCAAGCCGGGACTAGACAGGCAGATACGCAGTATTTT. This sequence encodes CASSQAGTRQADTQYF.

In nucleotides, the CDR3 is TGTGCCAGTATGGCCTGGGAGGGGAACACTGAAGCTTTCTTT. Residues: CASMAWEGNTEAFF. The gene calls are TRBV19 and TRBJ1-1, with D unclear. This CDR3 region has 14 residues. The V end was cut by 7 bases, the J end by 1 base, with 13 bases between. Germline CDR1 and CDR2: LNHDA and SQIVND (reference sequence).

The chain links TRBV5-1 to TRBJ2-1; the D gene is possibly TRBD1 (5 bases). In germline, CDR1 is SGHRS, CDR2 YFSETQ. CDR3 length equals 14 residues. The V end lost 0 bases, the J end lost 6 bases, and 10 bases lay between the germline ends. CDR3 sequence (DNA): TGCGCCAGCAGCTTGGATTGGGGCGGCAATGAGCAGTTCTTC. Translated, it gives CASSLDWGGNEQFF.

This clone was observed at least ten times. J is TRBJ2-7 and V is TRBV6-1, with 13 positions matching TRBD2. Germline CDR1 reads MNHNS; CDR2 reads SASEGT. V gave up 4 bases and J gave up 3 bases; unmatched junction bases: 9. The CDR3 sequence is 17 residues long. In DNA, the CDR3 is TGTGCCAGCAGTGCACTAGCGGGAGGGCCAAGAGGCTACGAGCAGTACTTC. Protein product: CASSALAGGPRGYEQYF.

The rearrangement uses TRBV19 and TRBJ1-5; D gene ambiguous. Trimming removed 3 bases from V and 1 base from J, with 7 bases in between. This CDR3 has 14 amino acids. Looked up from germline, CDR1 is LNHDA and CDR2 is SQIVND (reference sequence). In nucleotides, the CDR3 is TGTGCCAGTAGTATTGGGGTGAGCAATCAGCCCCAGCATTTT. Its protein product is CASSIGVSNQPQHF.

The chain carries TRBV20-1 and TRBJ1-2; no definite D call. CDR3 size: 11 residues. CDR1 is DFQATT, CDR2 SNEGSKA, per germline (reference sequence). V shed 1 base and J shed 8 bases, with 8 bases lying between them. The CDR3 DNA sequence: TGCAGTGCTAGAGTGAGCTGGGGCTACACCTTC. As protein: CSARVSWGYTF.

The table lists this clone with a count of one. V usage is TRBV10-1 and J usage is TRBJ2-5, with 14 nucleotides matching TRBD2. The ends lost 2 bases at V and 1 base at J; junction bases unmatched: 6. The CDR3 sequence is 18 residues long. Germline CDR1 is WNHNN and CDR2 is SYGVQD (reference sequence). In DNA, the CDR3 is TGCGCCAGCAGTGAGGGACTAGCGGGAGGTATAACCCAAGAGACCCAGTACTTC. Residues: CASSEGLAGGITQETQYF.

V usage is TRBV15 and J usage is TRBJ2-7; 9 bases fit TRBD1. The V gene's germline CDR1 is LNHNV and CDR2 YYDKDF (reference sequence). The CDR3 sequence is 14 residues long. Trimming took 5 bases from V and 4 from J; bases not matched to a gene: 6. CDR3 sequence reads: CATSYPGQGYEQYF. CDR3 in DNA: TGTGCCACCAGCTACCCGGGACAGGGATACGAGCAGTACTTC.

The table lists this clone with a few counts. The chain has TRBV9 and TRBJ2-2; D not resolved. V was shortened by 0 bases and J by 1 base, with 1 base between the two germline ends. The CDR3 is 13 residues long. CDR1 is SGDLS, CDR2 YYNGEE, per germline. The CDR3 DNA sequence: TGTGCCAGCAGCGTAGGGAACACCGGGGAGCTGTTTTTT. Translating gives CASSVGNTGELFF. Looking up the rest from reference TRBV9 and TRBJ2-2 gives the full variable domain: DSGVTQTPKHLITATGQRVTLRCSPRSGDLSVYWYQQSLDQGLQFLIQYYNGEERAKGNILERFSAQQFPDLHSELNLSSLELGDSALYFCASSVGNTGELFFGEGSRLTVL.

The rearrangement joins TRBV27 to TRBJ1-5, with a tentative D call TRBD1 (6 bases). Trimming left V 6 bases short and J 4 bases short, with 7 bases between. This CDR3 contains 12 residues. From germline, CDR1 is MNHEY and CDR2 SMNVEV (reference sequence). The CDR3 nucleotides are TGTGCCAGCAGCACAGGGAATCAGCCCCAGCATTTT. Its translation is CASSTGNQPQHF.

The V and J genes are TRBV21-1 and TRBJ2-1; the DNA was not compared with TRBD2, the D call given in the table. TRBV21-1 counts as a pseudogene. The CDR3 has 16 amino acids. As DNA, the CDR3 is TGTGCCAGCAGCAAAGTTCGGGCTTTAGCGGACAATGAGCAGTTCTTC. Protein: CASSKVRALADNEQFF.

J is TRBJ1-4 and V is TRBV27; D unclear. In germline, CDR1 is MNHEY, CDR2 SMNVEV (reference sequence). V lost 3 bases to trimming and J lost 5 bases, with 10 bases between them. The CDR3 runs to 14 residues. The CDR3 sequence is CASSFPRENEKLFF. Written as DNA, the CDR3 is TGTGCCAGCAGTTTCCCGCGGGAGAATGAAAAACTGTTTTTT.

The rearrangement links TRBV29-1 to TRBJ1-2; TRBD1 matches 7 bases. Germline trimming cut 6 bases from V and 7 bases from J; bases unmatched to any gene: 17. Germline CDR1 SQVTM, CDR2 ANQGSEA. The CDR3 length is 15 residues. The CDR3 nucleotides read TGCAGCGTCTCTAAGGGGGAGAGGGGGCAGGGTGGCTACACCTTC. Translated: CSVSKGERGQGGYTF.